The sequence of this T cell receptor (beta chain) was determined in a study of control samples from healthy donors and cancer patients. Method: immunoSEQ multiplex PCR; TCRdb's copy keeps in-frame clones and lacks some. The table lists about 170,000 clones, 91% of them singletons. The specimen sequenced was blood. The origin of this receptor is a woman aged 25-40 years in good health.

CDR3 in amino acids: CASSLPGLAGAQETQYF. The CDR3 bases are TGCGCCAGCAGCTTGCCCGGACTAGCGGGGGCCCAAGAGACCCAGTACTTC. The rearrangement joins TRBV5-1 to TRBJ2-5, with 13 positions matching TRBD2. CDR3 size: 17 residues. CDR1 SGHRS and CDR2 YFSETQ come from the germline V gene. With V trimmed by 1 base and J by 1 base, 4 bases remained unmatched.